Given below is one T cell receptor beta chain in context. Its target is not known. This sample stems from a study of T-cell memory formation after mild COVID-19. MiXCR, applied by TCRdb to the 5' RACE reads, yields one record per CDR3 protein. The sample lists 140,000 or so distinct CDR3 sequences, 15% to 20% occurring once. Study-wide results and limits: Confirmation of SARS-CoV-2 specificity was lacking for second-wave clones peaking day 37. Clones contracting day 15 to 85 were balanced CD4/CD8; later expanders leaned CD4+. Pre-infection memory already had some responding clones, implying cross-reactive memory joined.

There are 16 residues in the CDR3. Germline V gives CDR1 SGHVS, CDR2 FNYEAQ. Trimming removed 5 bases from V and 0 bases from J; junction bases left unmatched: 7. This chain joins TRBV7-6 and TRBJ1-3; the match to TRBD1 covers 7 bases. The clonotype originates from an adult woman who had mild COVID-19 (a few samples of this study predate the infection). Cell type and time point are not known. Sample: PBMCs or a T cell subset sorted from them (not recorded which). The DNA of the CDR3 is TGTGCCAGCAGCCCCGGGGACAGCTACTCTGGAAACACCATATATTTT. Its translation is CASSPGDSYSGNTIYF.